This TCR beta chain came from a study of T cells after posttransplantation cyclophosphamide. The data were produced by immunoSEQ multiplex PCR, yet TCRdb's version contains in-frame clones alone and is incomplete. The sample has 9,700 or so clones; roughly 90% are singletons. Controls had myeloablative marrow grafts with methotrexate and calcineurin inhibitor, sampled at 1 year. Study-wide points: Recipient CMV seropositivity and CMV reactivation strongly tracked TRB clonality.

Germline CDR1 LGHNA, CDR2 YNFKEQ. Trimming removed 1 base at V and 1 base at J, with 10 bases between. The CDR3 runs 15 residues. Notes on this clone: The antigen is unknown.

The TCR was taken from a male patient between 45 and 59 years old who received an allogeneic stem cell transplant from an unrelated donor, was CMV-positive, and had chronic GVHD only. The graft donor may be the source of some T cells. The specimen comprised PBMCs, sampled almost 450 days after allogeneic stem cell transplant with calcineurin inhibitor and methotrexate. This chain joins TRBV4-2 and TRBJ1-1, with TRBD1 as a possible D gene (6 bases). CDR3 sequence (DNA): TGTGCCAGCAGCCAAGTTTACAGGGAGAACACTGAAGCTTTCTTT. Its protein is CASSQVYRENTEAFF.